This T cell receptor (beta chain) was found in a study of T cells expressing NK-cell markers. TCRdb re-called the 5' RACE reads and gives one entry per CDR3 protein, without DNA. The sample's table shows roughly 390,000 distinct CDR3 sequences. CDR1 and CDR2 (germline): SGHDT, YYEEEE. The CDR3 sequence is 14 residues long. Sequences were obtained from blood T cells: a sorted CD56 or NKG2C T cell subset, CD4+ or CD8+ T cells, or bulk PBMC T cells (not recorded which). This chain uses TRBV5-6 with TRBJ2-7; the D gene TCRdb calls, TRBD1, cannot be checked with no DNA. The source of this sequence is a man aged 18 to 69 in good health. CDR3 sequence reads: CASSLGDLSYEQYF.